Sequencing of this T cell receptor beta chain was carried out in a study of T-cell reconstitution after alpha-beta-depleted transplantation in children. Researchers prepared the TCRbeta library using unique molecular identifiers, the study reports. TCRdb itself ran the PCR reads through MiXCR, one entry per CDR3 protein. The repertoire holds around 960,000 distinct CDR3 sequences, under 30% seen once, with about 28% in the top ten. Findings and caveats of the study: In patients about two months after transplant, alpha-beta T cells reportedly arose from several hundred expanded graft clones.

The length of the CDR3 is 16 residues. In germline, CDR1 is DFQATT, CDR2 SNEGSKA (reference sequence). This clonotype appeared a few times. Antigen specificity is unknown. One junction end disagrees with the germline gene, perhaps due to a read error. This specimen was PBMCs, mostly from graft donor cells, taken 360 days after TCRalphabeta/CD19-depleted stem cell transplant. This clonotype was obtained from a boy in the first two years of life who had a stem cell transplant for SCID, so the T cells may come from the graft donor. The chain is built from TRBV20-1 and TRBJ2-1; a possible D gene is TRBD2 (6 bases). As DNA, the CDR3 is TGCTGTGCTAGAGATCTCTGGGGGGACTTCTACAATGAGCAGTTCTTC. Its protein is CCARDLWGDFYNEQFF.